This note documents a single T cell receptor (beta chain) sequence. This CDR3 is 15 amino acids long. Trimming removed 1 base from V and 5 bases from J; junction bases left unmatched: 2. Germline-derived CDR1 and CDR2 are SGHVS and FQNEAQ. In the original processing: Reference gene primer amplification in the assay estimated nucleated cell counts. Generated by immunoSEQ multiplex PCR, the TCRdb table keeps only in-frame clones and is missing some. Clone size and V and J calls were adopted from that table, with D and trimming inferred from the DNA. The profile shows approximately 100,000 clones, around 86% of them singletons. This record comes from a study of blood T cell repertoires in COVID-19. Study summary: The United States, Italy and Spain provided the acute and convalescent COVID-19 samples. PBMCs, B-cell-depleted T cells, or T cells were the source of the cDNA or gDNA that made up the material.

Sequenced: peripheral blood. The source is a woman aged 80 or over with active or convalescent COVID-19. The V call is TRBV7-8, the J call TRBJ1-5; 10 nucleotides agree with TRBD1. The CDR3 loop reads CASSLEDRGDQPQHF. DNA for the CDR3: TGTGCCAGCAGCTTAGAGGACAGGGGGGATCAGCCCCAGCATTTT.